This T cell receptor beta chain appears in the sequencing data of a study of blood T cell repertoires in COVID-19. Here immunoSEQ multiplex PCR was the method, and the copy in TCRdb shows in-frame clones only, minus some. Here the sample spans 110,000 to 150,000 clones, 84% being singletons. V was cut by 10 bases and J by 10 bases, with 22 bases left in between. Per the germline V gene, CDR1 is MDHEN and CDR2 is SYDVKM. This CDR3 contains 14 residues. The sample taken for sequencing was peripheral blood. The V and J genes are TRBV28 and TRBJ1-4; D ambiguous. The receptor comes from a human donor in a cohort sampled during active COVID-19. CDR3 DNA: TGTGCCACCCTCTTCACTACGGAGGGTGGAAAACTGTTTTTT. Its protein is CATLFTTEGGKLFF. The complete variable domain, with remaining parts taken from reference TRBV28 and TRBJ1-4, reads DVKVTQSSRYLVKRTGEKVFLECVQDMDHENMFWYRQDPGLGLRLIYFSYDVKMKEKGDIPEGYSVSREKKERFSLILESASTNQTSMYLCATLFTTEGGKLFFGSGTQLSVL.